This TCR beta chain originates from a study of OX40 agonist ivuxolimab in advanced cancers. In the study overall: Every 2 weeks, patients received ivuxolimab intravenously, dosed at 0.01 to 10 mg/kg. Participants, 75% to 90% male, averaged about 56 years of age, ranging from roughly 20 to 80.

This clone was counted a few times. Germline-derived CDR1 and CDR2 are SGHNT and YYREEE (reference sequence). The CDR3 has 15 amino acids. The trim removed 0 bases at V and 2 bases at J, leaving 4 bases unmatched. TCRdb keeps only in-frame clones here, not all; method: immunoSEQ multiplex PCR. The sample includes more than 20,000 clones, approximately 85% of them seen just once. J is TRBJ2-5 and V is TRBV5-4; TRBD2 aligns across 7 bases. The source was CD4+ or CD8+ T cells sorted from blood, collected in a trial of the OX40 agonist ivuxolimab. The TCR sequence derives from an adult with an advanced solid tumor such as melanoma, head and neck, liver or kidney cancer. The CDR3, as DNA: TGTGCCAGCAGCTTGGAGCGGGGACCTCAAGAGACCCAGTACTTC. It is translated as CASSLERGPQETQYF.